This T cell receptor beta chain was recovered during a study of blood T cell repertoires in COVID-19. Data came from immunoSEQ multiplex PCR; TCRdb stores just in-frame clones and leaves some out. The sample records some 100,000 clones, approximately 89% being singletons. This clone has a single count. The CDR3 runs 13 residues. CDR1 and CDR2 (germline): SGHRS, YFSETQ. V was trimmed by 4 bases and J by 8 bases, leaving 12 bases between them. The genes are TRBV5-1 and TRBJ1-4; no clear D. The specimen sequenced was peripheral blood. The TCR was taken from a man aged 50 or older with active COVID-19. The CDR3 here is CASSTSPGEKLFF. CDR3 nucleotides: TGCGCCAGCAGCACTTCCCCGGGAGAAAAACTGTTTTTT.